This T cell receptor (beta chain) was sequenced in a study of cytotoxic CD8 clonotypes in ibrutinib-treated CLL. The V end was cut by 5 bases, the J end by 1 base, with 18 bases between. Germline loops: CDR1 MGHDK, CDR2 SYGVNS. The CDR3 runs to 16 residues. Roughly 1.8 micrograms of genomic DNA (from cryopreserved PBMCs) were used for TCR beta libraries. Sequencing used immunoSEQ multiplex PCR; TCRdb keeps in-frame clones, though not all of them. Here the sample spans some 92,000 clones, approximately 71% being singletons. J is TRBJ2-7 and V is TRBV25-1; D possibly uses TRBD1 or TRBD2 (6 bases each). This TCR was sampled from a human donor with chronic lymphocytic leukemia. Sequenced here: PBMCs, sampled after 24 months of ibrutinib treatment. For the CDR3, the DNA is TGTGCCAGCAGTTTATTCATCGGGGGCATGTCCTACGAGCAGTACTTC. Translating gives CASSLFIGGMSYEQYF.